These 29 T cell receptor beta chains originate from one sample sequenced in a study of T-cell reconstitution after alpha-beta-depleted transplantation in children. Molecular barcoding with unique molecular identifiers was used for the TCRbeta library. Via MiXCR, TCRdb re-called the PCR reads, giving one row per CDR3 protein. The table lists some 180,000 distinct CDR3 sequences, roughly 6.6% of them singletons. The specimen was PBMCs, collected before TCRalphabeta/CD19-depleted stem cell transplant. These receptors were taken from a boy aged 2 to 10 with acute lymphoblastic leukemia, due to receive a stem cell transplant.

This clonotype was detected many times. The CDR3 coding sequence is TGCAGTGCTATCTCCTGGGGACAGGGATTTGGCAATCAGCCCCAGCATTTT. As protein: CSAISWGQGFGNQPQHF. The rearrangement joins TRBV20-1 to TRBJ1-5; 9 bases match TRBD1. Trimming at V came to 4 bases and at J to 2 bases, leaving 12 bases not matched to a gene. Germline V lookup: CDR1 DFQATT, CDR2 SNEGSKA (reference sequence). There are 17 residues in the CDR3.

This clonotype was found many times. The chain recombines TRBV25-1 with TRBJ2-2, with TRBD1 matching over 8 bases. Germline V gene lookup returns CDR1 MGHDK and CDR2 SYGVNS. This CDR3 comprises 12 residues. Trimming at V came to 6 bases and at J to 6 bases, leaving 0 bases not matched to a gene. Here the CDR3 DNA reads TGTGCCAGCAGGACAGGGGCCGGGGAGCTGTTTTTT. This encodes CASRTGAGELFF.

This clonotype showed up many times. The chain couples TRBV7-2 to TRBJ1-3; D is possibly TRBD1 (5 bases). Germline V lookup: CDR1 SGHTA, CDR2 FQGNSA. This CDR3 spans 16 amino acids. Trimming stripped 2 bases from V and 2 bases from J, with 13 bases between. The CDR3 coding sequence is TGTGCCAGCAGCTTACCGGGACTCAACCCTGGAAACACCATATATTTT. Its protein product is CASSLPGLNPGNTIYF.

Written as DNA, the CDR3 is TGTGCCACCAGTGATCGCAGCTTCACCGGGGAGCTGTTTTTT. Translating it yields CATSDRSFTGELFF. This sequence joins TRBV24-1 and TRBJ2-2; D gene uncertain. The CDR3 spans 14 residues. The germline V and J ends were trimmed by 3 bases and 4 bases, with 8 bases remaining between them. Germline-derived CDR1 and CDR2 are KGHDR and SFDVKD.

In this sample, this clonotype turned up a few times. J is TRBJ1-5 and V is TRBV6-5; unclear D gene. The CDR3 spans 15 residues. The V end was cut by 7 bases, the J end by 4 bases, with 17 bases between. Germline V gene lookup returns CDR1 MNHEY and CDR2 SVGAGI. This CDR3 reads CASTLRAGQNQPQHF. The DNA for the CDR3 is TGTGCCAGCACCCTCCGAGCTGGTCAAAATCAGCCCCAGCATTTT.

In its sample, this clonotype was seen many times. The V call is TRBV28, the J call TRBJ2-4; weak D call: TRBD1 (6 bases). The CDR3 covers 16 residues. The germline V gene encodes CDR1 MDHEN and CDR2 SYDVKM. Trimming took 5 bases from V and 0 from J, leaving 14 bases between them. The CDR3 DNA is TGTGCCAGCAGTGGGACACCAAGACTAGCCAAAAACATTCAGTACTTC. This codes for CASSGTPRLAKNIQYF.

This clonotype was detected many times. The CDR3: CASSLGVTGAGEQYF. The CDR3 DNA follows: TGTGCCAGCAGCTTAGGGGTGACAGGGGCCGGCGAGCAGTACTTC. The chain is built from TRBV5-5 and TRBJ2-7; TRBD1 aligns across 8 bases. The length of the CDR3 is 15 residues. The trim removed 2 bases at V and 6 bases at J, leaving 10 bases unmatched. The germline CDR1 and CDR2 sequences are SGHKS and YYEKEE (reference sequence). Supplemented by reference TRBV5-5 and TRBJ2-7, the full variable domain reads DAGVTQSPTHLIKTRGQQVTLRCSPISGHKSVSWYQQVLGQGPQFIFQYYEKEERGRGNFPDRFSARQFPNYSSELNVNALLLGDSALYLCASSLGVTGAGEQYFGPGTRLTVT.

This clonotype came up many times. The chain has TRBV7-8 and TRBJ2-5; 9 bases match TRBD1. There are 15 residues in the CDR3. Germline values: CDR1 SGHVS, CDR2 FQNEAQ. With V trimmed by 3 bases and J by 6 bases, 8 bases remained unmatched. The CDR3: CASSFRGQGAKTQYF. The CDR3 region has the DNA TGTGCCAGCAGCTTCCGGGGACAGGGCGCGAAGACCCAGTACTTC.

This clonotype was seen a handful of times. This chain links TRBV7-2 with TRBJ2-7; D is tentatively TRBD1 or TRBD2 (5 bases each). This CDR3 is 15 amino acids long. Germline V CDR1 and CDR2: SGHTA, FQGNSA. Trimming left V 0 bases short and J 1 base short, with 10 bases between. The CDR3 bases are TGTGCCAGCAGCTTAGCGCCCGGGGCGTCCTACGAGCAGTACTTC. This encodes CASSLAPGASYEQYF.

In its sample, this clonotype was seen many times. The J gene is TRBJ2-1, the V gene TRBV7-2; TRBD2 matches 8 bases. Per the germline V gene, CDR1 is SGHTA and CDR2 is FQGNSA. V lost 5 bases, J lost 3 bases, and 9 bases stayed unmatched. The CDR3 totals 16 residues. The CDR3 here is CASSPSGLADYNEQFF. DNA of the CDR3: TGTGCCAGCAGCCCGTCTGGACTAGCCGACTACAATGAGCAGTTCTTC.

The rearrangement uses TRBV12-3 or TRBV12-4 and TRBJ2-1; weak D call: TRBD2 (5 bases). Trimming pared 3 bases from V and 8 bases from J, leaving 17 bases between. This CDR3 is 15 amino acids long. The chain's CDR3 is CASSLTSERVDEQFF. CDR3 in DNA: TGTGCCAGCAGTTTGACCAGCGAGAGGGTGGATGAGCAGTTCTTC.

The table lists this clonotype with many counts. This chain uses TRBV5-5 with TRBJ2-1, with D maybe TRBD1 (5 bases). The CDR3 covers 15 residues. V was cut by 0 bases and J by 6 bases, with 13 bases left in between. The V gene's germline CDR1 is SGHKS and CDR2 YYEKEE (reference sequence). The CDR3 DNA follows: TGTGCCAGCAGCTTGGTCAGGGCTGACGGCAATGAGCAGTTCTTC. Translating gives CASSLVRADGNEQFF.

This clonotype was detected ten times or more. The chain carries TRBV6-5 and TRBJ1-2, with D perhaps TRBD1 (6 bases). This CDR3 has 15 residues. Germline V gene data show CDR1 as MNHEY and CDR2 as SVGAGI. Trimming shortened V by 6 bases and J by 5 bases, and 19 bases separated the two germline ends. Written as DNA, the CDR3 is TGTGCCAGCAGATCCCCCCTACAGGGAACTTATGGCTACACCTTC. Translated, it gives CASRSPLQGTYGYTF.

This clonotype has ten or more counts. The CDR3 sequence: CASSLDRGAYNEQFF. The CDR3 nucleotides read TGTGCCAGCAGCTTGGATAGGGGAGCTTACAATGAGCAGTTCTTC. The chain has TRBV5-5 and TRBJ2-1; D could derive from TRBD1 or TRBD2 (5 bases each). CDR1 and CDR2 from the germline V gene are SGHKS and YYEKEE (reference sequence). This CDR3 comprises 15 residues. V lost 0 bases and J 4 bases, leaving 11 bases between the germline ends. Drawing the rest from reference TRBV5-5 and TRBJ2-1, the complete variable domain is DAGVTQSPTHLIKTRGQQVTLRCSPISGHKSVSWYQQVLGQGPQFIFQYYEKEERGRGNFPDRFSARQFPNYSSELNVNALLLGDSALYLCASSLDRGAYNEQFFGPGTRLTVL.

The chain carries TRBV6-2 or TRBV6-3 and TRBJ1-2; 8 nucleotides line up with TRBD1. Germline V lookup: CDR1 MNHEY, CDR2 SVGEGT. The CDR3 is 15 amino acids. V shed 7 bases and J 5 bases; nucleotides not matched to a gene: 12. The CDR3 spells CASNIRDRLLYGYTF. Here the CDR3 DNA reads TGTGCCAGCAATATCCGGGACAGGCTGCTTTATGGCTACACCTTC.

The chain uses TRBV5-1 and TRBJ2-7, with TRBD2 matching over 11 bases. This CDR3 has 16 amino acids. The junction had 6 bases not matched to a gene; V was cut back by 2 bases and J by 2 bases. Germline loops: CDR1 SGHRS, CDR2 YFSETQ. CDR3 sequence: CASSFVAGGPPYEQYF. As DNA, the CDR3 is TGCGCCAGCAGCTTCGTAGCGGGGGGGCCCCCCTACGAGCAGTACTTC.

The rearrangement joins TRBV28 to TRBJ1-6; D is unresolved. The CDR3 has 17 residues. The V and J ends lost 10 bases and 4 bases respectively, with 23 bases between them. Germline CDR1 MDHEN, CDR2 SYDVKM. CDR3 region: CATRVVVGKNYNSPLHF. The DNA for the CDR3 is TGTGCCACCCGCGTGGTGGTTGGGAAGAATTATAATTCACCCCTCCACTTT.

Ten or more counts support this clonotype. The chain carries TRBV11-2 and TRBJ1-1; D remains ambiguous. Trimming took 0 bases from V and 11 from J, leaving 7 bases between them. The V gene's germline CDR1 is SGHAT and CDR2 FQNNGV. This CDR3 is built from 11 residues. The CDR3 DNA reads as TGTGCCAGCAGCTTAGAAAGGATCGCTTTCTTT. It yields the protein CASSLERIAFF. Based on the CDR3 plus reference TRBV11-2 and TRBJ1-1, the full variable domain is EAGVAQSPRYKIIEKRQSVAFWCNPISGHATLYWYQQILGQGPKLLIQFQNNGVVDDSQLPKDRFSAERLKGVDSTLKIQPAKLEDSAVYLCASSLERIAFFGQGTRLTVV.

The J gene is TRBJ1-1, the V gene TRBV6-1; D is possibly TRBD1 (6 bases). Germline lookup yields CDR1 MNHNS and CDR2 SASEGT. Trimming pared 10 bases from V and 1 base from J, leaving 16 bases between. The CDR3 has 14 amino acids. CDR3 bases: TGTGCCACGAGGGGGGGCAGGGAGAACACTGAAGCTTTCTTT. It encodes CATRGGRENTEAFF.

This clonotype was seen ten or more times. The V and J genes are TRBV14 and TRBJ2-5; no clear D. This CDR3 has 13 amino acids. Trimming took off 1 base at V and 4 bases at J, with 7 bases between the two ends. CDR1 is SGHDN and CDR2 is FVKESK in the germline V gene. CDR3 sequence reads: CASSQVRRETQYF. The CDR3 nucleotides are TGTGCCAGCAGCCAAGTTCGCCGAGAGACCCAGTACTTC.

The table lists this clonotype with a few counts. Here the CDR3 DNA reads TGTGCCAGCAGTGAAGGTTGGCAGAACACTGAAGCTTTCTTT. It is translated as CASSEGWQNTEAFF. The rearrangement links TRBV2 to TRBJ1-1, with D unclear. In germline, CDR1 is SNHLY, CDR2 FYNNEI. The V gene lost 1 base and the J gene lost 1 base, with 7 bases spanning the gap. The CDR3 runs 14 residues.

This clonotype was detected many times. The V call is TRBV28, the J call TRBJ2-1; TRBD1 agrees at 8 bases. V gave up 4 bases and J gave up 12 bases; unmatched junction bases: 11. Germline CDR1 and CDR2: MDHEN and SYDVKM. The CDR3 has 14 residues. The CDR3 sequence is CASSYPGQVMRQFF. The CDR3 nucleotides are TGTGCCAGCAGTTATCCGGGACAGGTTATGAGGCAGTTCTTC.

This clonotype was detected many times. The V and J genes are TRBV20-1 and TRBJ2-3; D may match TRBD1 or TRBD2 (5 bases each). V lost 5 bases and J 4 bases, leaving 13 bases between the germline ends. CDR1 and CDR2 (germline): DFQATT, SNEGSKA (reference sequence). The length of the CDR3 is 13 residues. CDR3 residues: CSAGTLGADTQYF. Here the CDR3 DNA reads TGCAGTGCTGGGACCCTCGGAGCAGATACGCAGTATTTT.

In its sample, this clonotype was seen a few times. V usage is TRBV7-9 and J usage is TRBJ1-2; 8 bases agree with TRBD1. The CDR3 has 16 residues. Germline assignment: CDR1 SEHNR and CDR2 FQNEAQ (reference sequence). V shed 3 bases and J 2 bases; nucleotides not matched to a gene: 8. CDR3 nucleotide sequence: TGTGCCAGCAGCTTCGAGACAGGGGAAGGGAACTATGGCTACACCTTC. As protein: CASSFETGEGNYGYTF.

This clonotype has more than one count but fewer than ten. The chain couples TRBV28 to TRBJ1-4; no clear D. Germline assignment: CDR1 MDHEN and CDR2 SYDVKM. With 3 bases removed from V and 5 bases from J, the gap between germline ends came to 10 bases. CDR3 size: 14 residues. As DNA, the CDR3 is TGTGCCAGCAGTTTCGAGGACGGCAATGAAAAACTGTTTTTT. Amino acids: CASSFEDGNEKLFF.

This clonotype was seen just once. This chain uses TRBV7-6 with TRBJ2-6, with D possibly TRBD2 on 6 matching bases. V lost 4 bases and J lost 0, with 10 bases in between. Germline V CDR1 and CDR2: SGHVS, FNYEAQ. The CDR3 runs to 16 residues. CDR3 residues: CASSSTGGSGANVLTF. The CDR3 bases are TGTGCCAGCAGCTCGACCGGGGGCTCTGGGGCCAACGTCCTGACTTTC.

The table lists this clonotype with a few counts. This sequence joins TRBV10-3 and TRBJ2-3; D gene ambiguous. The length of the CDR3 is 15 residues. V gave up 3 bases and J gave up 6 bases, with 16 bases separating them. Germline V gene sequence: CDR1 ENHRY, CDR2 SYGVKD. The DNA of the CDR3 is TGTGCCATCAGTGACCAGCCCCGGCCACTGGATACGCAGTATTTT. Protein sequence: CAISDQPRPLDTQYF.

This clonotype was recorded many times. In DNA, the CDR3 is TGCAGTGCTAGGGACACCAGGGCCTACAATGAGCAGTTCTTC. Amino acid sequence: CSARDTRAYNEQFF. V usage is TRBV20-1 and J usage is TRBJ2-1, with D possibly being TRBD1 (5 bases). The CDR3 extends over 14 amino acids. CDR1 is DFQATT, CDR2 SNEGSKA, per germline (reference sequence). Trimming removed 3 bases at V and 2 bases at J, with 11 bases between.

In this sample, this clonotype turned up a few times. The rearrangement uses TRBV9 and TRBJ2-7; D not resolved. This CDR3 contains 13 residues. The V end was cut by 0 bases, the J end by 2 bases, with 6 bases between. Germline values: CDR1 SGDLS, CDR2 YYNGEE. CDR3 coding DNA: TGTGCCAGCAGCGTAGGACACACCTACGAGCAGTACTTC. This encodes CASSVGHTYEQYF.